The 10 T cell receptor beta chains given below trace back to one sample, sequenced in a study of identical twins. TCRdb used MiXCR to reprocess the 5' RACE reads, holding one entry per CDR3 protein. Among hundreds of thousands of distinct CDR3 sequences listed, around 9.6% were seen once. Sequencing was done on a sample of memory (CD45RO+) T cells sorted from blood. The source is a woman younger than 35 in good health.

The CDR3 coding sequence is TGTTTGGGGAGGATTACTGGAAACACCATATATTTT. This gives the protein CLGRITGNTIYF. V usage is TRBV30 and J usage is TRBJ1-3; the D is unclear. Germline-derived CDR1 and CDR2 are GTSNPN and SVGIG (reference sequence). The CDR3 extends over 12 amino acids.

The table lists this clonotype with a few counts. This sequence joins TRBV20-1 and TRBJ2-3; unclear D gene. V lost 3 bases and J 7 bases, leaving 17 bases between the germline ends. The CDR3 spans 14 residues. Germline V gene data show CDR1 as DFQATT and CDR2 as SNEGSKA (reference sequence). CDR3 coding DNA: TGCAGTGCTAGCGATGGACGGCAATACAATACGCAGTATTTT. Encoded protein: CSASDGRQYNTQYF.

The CDR3 loop is CSVVINYGYTF. CDR3 bases: TGCAGCGTTGTCATTAACTATGGCTACACCTTC. The genes are TRBV29-1 and TRBJ1-2; D remains unclear. V was cut by 4 bases and J by 1 base, with 4 bases left in between. This CDR3 spans 11 amino acids. Germline V gives CDR1 SQVTM, CDR2 ANQGSEA.

In its sample, this clonotype was seen a few times. The chain couples TRBV28 to TRBJ2-7, with D unresolved. The germline gives CDR1 MDHEN, CDR2 SYDVKM. Trimming cost V 10 bases and J 3 bases, with 7 bases left between them. The CDR3 sequence is 10 residues long. The CDR3 DNA sequence: TGTGCCACCCTGGACTACGAGCAGTACTTC. Encoded protein: CATLDYEQYF.

The CDR3 sequence: CSATGLAGEETQYF. CDR3 coding DNA: TGCAGTGCTACCGGACTAGCGGGGGAAGAGACCCAGTACTTC. This chain uses TRBV20-1 with TRBJ2-5, with 13 bases that match TRBD2. J was trimmed by 3 bases and V by 4 bases; bases with no gene match: 2. The length of the CDR3 is 14 residues. Germline CDR1 DFQATT, CDR2 SNEGSKA (reference sequence).

The V call is TRBV30, the J call TRBJ1-6; D gene unclear. V gave up 0 bases and J gave up 14 bases, with 14 bases separating them. Germline V gene data show CDR1 as GTSNPN and CDR2 as SVGIG (reference sequence). The CDR3 sequence is 13 residues long. CDR3 coding DNA: TGTGCCTGGAGTGTTAGGGAGTCGGGAGCCCTCCACTTT. It translates to CAWSVRESGALHF.

This clonotype showed up just a few times. V and J are TRBV27 and TRBJ2-7, with D possibly called TRBD1 or TRBD2 (6 bases each). Germline CDR1 and CDR2: MNHEY and SMNVEV (reference sequence). CDR3 length equals 16 residues. V gave up 3 bases and J gave up 7 bases, with 22 bases separating them. This chain's CDR3 is CASSFKVLAGAGEQYF. In DNA form, the CDR3 reads TGTGCCAGCAGTTTTAAGGTGCTAGCAGGGGCGGGAGAGCAGTACTTC.

This clonotype was seen only a few times. The chain employs TRBV29-1 and TRBJ2-5, with 7 bases that match TRBD2. This CDR3 has 12 amino acids. Germline trimming cut 8 bases from V and 2 bases from J; bases unmatched to any gene: 5. Germline values: CDR1 SQVTM, CDR2 ANQGSEA. The CDR3, as DNA: TGCAGCTCCGGACTAGATCAAGAGACCCAGTACTTC. Its protein product is CSSGLDQETQYF.

The chain is built from TRBV20-1 and TRBJ2-5; TRBD2 aligns across 8 bases. This CDR3 region has 16 residues. The V segment lost 5 bases and the J segment 5 bases; nucleotides outside the gene matches: 16. CDR1 DFQATT and CDR2 SNEGSKA come from the germline V gene (reference sequence). In DNA form, the CDR3 reads TGCAGTGCTGGAGGGCCTTACGGGACTAGTAGGGAGACCCAGTACTTC. This codes for CSAGGPYGTSRETQYF.

V and J are TRBV6-6 and TRBJ1-1; D call uncertain. Trimming cost V 6 bases and J 6 bases, with 11 bases left between them. Germline CDR1 and CDR2: MNHNY and SVGAGI (reference sequence). This CDR3 comprises 12 residues. The CDR3 is CASSRGKSEAFF. The CDR3 DNA sequence: TGTGCCAGCAGCCGAGGGAAGTCTGAAGCTTTCTTT.